This TCR beta chain was identified during a study of cytomegalovirus exposure and HLA in healthy donors. Whole-study findings and limits: The study assumed roughly uniform donor sequencing depth for presence/absence analyses.

A multiplex PCR was run with 60 Vbeta primers and 13 Jbeta primers. Profiled with immunoSEQ multiplex PCR; TCRdb holds only in-frame clones, not every one. Of over 100,000 clones listed, about 9.4% are singletons. Points on this clone: Its antigen remains unidentified.

Sequenced input: PBMCs. The receptor's source is a man aged 40-50 years in good health and CMV-seropositive.

The CDR3 protein is CSVIPSQGVYEQYF. The CDR3 region has the DNA TGCAGCGTTATACCCTCACAGGGTGTCTACGAGCAGTACTTC. This rearrangement joins TRBV29-1 to TRBJ2-7; weak D call: TRBD1 (6 bases). The V end lost 5 bases, the J end lost 3 bases, and 17 bases lay between the germline ends. This CDR3 is built from 14 residues. Germline values: CDR1 SQVTM, CDR2 ANQGSEA.